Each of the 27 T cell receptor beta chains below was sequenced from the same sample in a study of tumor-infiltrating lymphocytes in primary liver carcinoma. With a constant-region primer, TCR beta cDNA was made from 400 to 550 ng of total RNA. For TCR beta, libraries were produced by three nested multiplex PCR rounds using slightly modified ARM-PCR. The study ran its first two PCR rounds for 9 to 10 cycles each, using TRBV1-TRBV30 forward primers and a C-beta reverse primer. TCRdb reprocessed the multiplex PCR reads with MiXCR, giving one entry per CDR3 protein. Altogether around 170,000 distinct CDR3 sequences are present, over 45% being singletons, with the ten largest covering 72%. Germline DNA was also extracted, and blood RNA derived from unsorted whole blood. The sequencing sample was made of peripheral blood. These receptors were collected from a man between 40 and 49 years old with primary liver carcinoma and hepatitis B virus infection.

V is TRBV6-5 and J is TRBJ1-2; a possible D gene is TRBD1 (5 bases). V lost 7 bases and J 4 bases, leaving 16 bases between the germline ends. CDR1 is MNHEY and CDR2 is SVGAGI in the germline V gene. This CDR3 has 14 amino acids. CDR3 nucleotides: TGTGCCAGCATCCCGGCGTGGGACTTCTATGGCTACACCTTC. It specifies CASIPAWDFYGYTF.

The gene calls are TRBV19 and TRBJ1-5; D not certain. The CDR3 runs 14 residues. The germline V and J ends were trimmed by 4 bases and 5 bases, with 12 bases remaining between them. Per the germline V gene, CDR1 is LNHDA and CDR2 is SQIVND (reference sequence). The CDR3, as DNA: TGTGCCAGTAGTACCGCGGTAGTAGATCAGCCCCAGCATTTT. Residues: CASSTAVVDQPQHF.

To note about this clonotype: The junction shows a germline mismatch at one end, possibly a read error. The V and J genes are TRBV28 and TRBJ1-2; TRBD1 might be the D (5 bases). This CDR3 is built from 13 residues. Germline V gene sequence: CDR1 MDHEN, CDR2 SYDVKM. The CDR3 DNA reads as TGTGCCAGTAGTTCGACAGCGCGTTATGGCTACACCTTC. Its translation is CASSSTARYGYTF.

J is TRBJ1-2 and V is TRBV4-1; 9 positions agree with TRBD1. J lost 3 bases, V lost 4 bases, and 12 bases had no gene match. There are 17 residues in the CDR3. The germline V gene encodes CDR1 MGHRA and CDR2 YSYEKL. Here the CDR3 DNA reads TGCGCCAGCAGCCGAACCGGGACAGGGTCTTTGGACTATGGCTACACCTTC. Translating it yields CASSRTGTGSLDYGYTF.

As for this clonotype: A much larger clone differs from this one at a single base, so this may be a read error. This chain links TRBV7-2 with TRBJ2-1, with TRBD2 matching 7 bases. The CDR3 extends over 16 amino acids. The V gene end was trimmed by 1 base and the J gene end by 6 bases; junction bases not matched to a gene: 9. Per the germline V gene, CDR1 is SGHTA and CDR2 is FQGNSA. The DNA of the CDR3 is TGTGCCAGCAGCTTAGAGGGCAGGCGGGGGTTCAATGAGCAGTTCTTC. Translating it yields CASSLEGRRGFNEQFF.

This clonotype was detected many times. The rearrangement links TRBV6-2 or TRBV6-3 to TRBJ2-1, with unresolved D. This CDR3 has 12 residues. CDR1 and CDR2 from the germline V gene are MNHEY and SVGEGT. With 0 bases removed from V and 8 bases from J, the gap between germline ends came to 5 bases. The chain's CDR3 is CASSYSRHEQFF. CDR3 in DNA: TGTGCCAGCAGTTACTCGAGGCATGAGCAGTTCTTC.

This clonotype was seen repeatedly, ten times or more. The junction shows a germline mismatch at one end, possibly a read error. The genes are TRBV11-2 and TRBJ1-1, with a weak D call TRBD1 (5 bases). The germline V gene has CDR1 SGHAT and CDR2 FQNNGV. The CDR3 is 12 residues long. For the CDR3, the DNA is TGTGCCAGCAGCCTAGAGCGGGGGGAAGCTTTCTTT. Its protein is CASSLERGEAFF.

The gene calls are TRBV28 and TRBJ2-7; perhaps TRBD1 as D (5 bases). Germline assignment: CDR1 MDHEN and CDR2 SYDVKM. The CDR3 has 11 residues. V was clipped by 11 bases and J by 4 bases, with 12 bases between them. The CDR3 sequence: CASQGLYEQYF. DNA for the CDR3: TGTGCCTCCCAGGGCCTGTACGAGCAGTACTTC.

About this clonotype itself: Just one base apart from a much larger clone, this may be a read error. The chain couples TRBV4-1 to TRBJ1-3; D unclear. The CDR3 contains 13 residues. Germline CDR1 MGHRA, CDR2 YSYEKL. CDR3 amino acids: CTSSQVGGNTIYF. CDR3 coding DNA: TGCACCAGCAGCCAAGTAGGCGGAAACACCATATATTTT.

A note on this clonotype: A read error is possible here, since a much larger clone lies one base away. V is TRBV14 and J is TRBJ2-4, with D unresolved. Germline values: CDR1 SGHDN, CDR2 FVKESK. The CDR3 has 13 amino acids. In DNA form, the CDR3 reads TGTGCTCGCTGTGTCAAGGGCAAAAACATTCAGTACTTC. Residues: CARCVKGKNIQYF.

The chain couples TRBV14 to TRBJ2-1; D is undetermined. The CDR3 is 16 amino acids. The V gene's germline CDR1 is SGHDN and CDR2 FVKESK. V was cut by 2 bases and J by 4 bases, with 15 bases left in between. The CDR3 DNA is TGTGCCAGCAGCCAATACCGGTACTCTGAATACAATGAGCAGTTCTTC. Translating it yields CASSQYRYSEYNEQFF.

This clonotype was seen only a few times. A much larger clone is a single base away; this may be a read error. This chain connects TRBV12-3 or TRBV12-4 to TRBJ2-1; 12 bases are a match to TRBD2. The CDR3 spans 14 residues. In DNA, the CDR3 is TGTGCCAGCATTGGACTAGCGGGGCTTGGTGAGCAGCTCTTC. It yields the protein CASIGLAGLGEQLF.

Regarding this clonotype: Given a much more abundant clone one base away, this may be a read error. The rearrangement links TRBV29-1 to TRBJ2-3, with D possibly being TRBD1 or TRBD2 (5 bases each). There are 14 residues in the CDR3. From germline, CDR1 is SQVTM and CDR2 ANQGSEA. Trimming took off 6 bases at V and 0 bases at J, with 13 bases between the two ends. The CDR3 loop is CSVDGTESTDTQYF. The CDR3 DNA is TGCAGCGTGGACGGGACCGAGAGCACAGATACGCAGTATTTT.

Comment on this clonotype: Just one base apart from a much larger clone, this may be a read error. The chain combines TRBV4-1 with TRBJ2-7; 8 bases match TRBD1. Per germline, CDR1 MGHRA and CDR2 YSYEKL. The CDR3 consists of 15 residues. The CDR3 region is CASSQGTQGEGEKYF. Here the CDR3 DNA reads TGCGCCAGCAGCCAAGGGACACAGGGGGAAGGCGAGAAGTACTTC.

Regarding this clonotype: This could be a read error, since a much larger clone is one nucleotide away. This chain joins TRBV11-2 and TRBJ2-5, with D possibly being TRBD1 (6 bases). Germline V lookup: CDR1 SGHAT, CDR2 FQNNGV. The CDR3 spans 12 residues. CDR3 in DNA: TGTACCGGCAGCAATCAGGGGGAGACCCAGTACTTC. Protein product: CTGSNQGETQYF.

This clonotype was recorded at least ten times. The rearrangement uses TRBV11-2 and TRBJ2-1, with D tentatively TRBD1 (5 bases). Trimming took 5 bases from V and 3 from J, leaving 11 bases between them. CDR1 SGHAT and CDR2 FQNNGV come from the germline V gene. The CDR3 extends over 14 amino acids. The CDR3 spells CASSILGVYNEQFF. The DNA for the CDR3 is TGTGCCAGCAGCATCCTAGGGGTCTACAATGAGCAGTTCTTC.

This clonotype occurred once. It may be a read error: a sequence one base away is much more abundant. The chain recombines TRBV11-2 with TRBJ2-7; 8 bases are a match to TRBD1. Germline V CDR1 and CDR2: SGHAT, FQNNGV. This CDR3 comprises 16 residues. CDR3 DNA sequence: TGTGCCAGCAGCTGGAGTGTAGGACAGGGCGCCTACAAGCAGTACTTC. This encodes CASSWSVGQGAYKQYF.

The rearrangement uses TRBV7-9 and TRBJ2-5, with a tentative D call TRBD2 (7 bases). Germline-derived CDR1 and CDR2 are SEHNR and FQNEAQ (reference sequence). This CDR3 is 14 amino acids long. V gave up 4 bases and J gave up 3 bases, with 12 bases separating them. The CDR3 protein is CASSSQGGEETQYF. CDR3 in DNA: TGTGCCAGCAGCTCACAGGGAGGGGAAGAGACCCAGTACTTC.

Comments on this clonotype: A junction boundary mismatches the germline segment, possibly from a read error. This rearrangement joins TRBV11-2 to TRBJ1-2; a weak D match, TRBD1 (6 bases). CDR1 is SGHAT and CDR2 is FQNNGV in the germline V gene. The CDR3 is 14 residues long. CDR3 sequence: CASSLENRDYGYTF. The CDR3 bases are TGTGCCAGCAGCTTAGAGAACAGGGACTATGGTTACACCTTC.

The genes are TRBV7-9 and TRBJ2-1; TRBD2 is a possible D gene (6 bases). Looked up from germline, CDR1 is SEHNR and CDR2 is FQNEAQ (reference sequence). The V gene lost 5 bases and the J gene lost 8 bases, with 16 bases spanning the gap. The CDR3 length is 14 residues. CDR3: CASSHLTRSDEQFF. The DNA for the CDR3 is TGTGCCAGCAGCCACCTGACTAGGAGCGATGAGCAGTTCTTC.

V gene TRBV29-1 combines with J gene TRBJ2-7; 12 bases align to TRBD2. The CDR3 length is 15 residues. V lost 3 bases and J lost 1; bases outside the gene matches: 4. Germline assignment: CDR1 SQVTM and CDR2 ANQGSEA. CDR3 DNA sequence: TGCAGCGTTGACCTGGGACTAGCGGGTTCCTACGAGCAGTACTTC. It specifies CSVDLGLAGSYEQYF.

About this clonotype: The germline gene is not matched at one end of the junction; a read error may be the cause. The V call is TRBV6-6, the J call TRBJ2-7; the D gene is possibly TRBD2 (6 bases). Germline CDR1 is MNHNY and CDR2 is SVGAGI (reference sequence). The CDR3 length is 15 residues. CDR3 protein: CASSYIGGSSHEQYF. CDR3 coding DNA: TGTGCCAGCAGTTACATCGGGGGTAGCTCCCACGAGCAGTACTTC.

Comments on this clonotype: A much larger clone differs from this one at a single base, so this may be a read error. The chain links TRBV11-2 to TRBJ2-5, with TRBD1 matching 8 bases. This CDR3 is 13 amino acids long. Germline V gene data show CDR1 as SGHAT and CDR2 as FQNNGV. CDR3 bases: TGTGCCAGCAGCAAAGACAGGGGAGAGAACCAGTACTTC. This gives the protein CASSKDRGENQYF.

The CDR3 reads CASSGLAEIYNEQFF. CDR3 coding DNA: TGTGCCAGCAGTGGCCTAGCGGAGATCTACAATGAGCAGTTCTTC. The chain is built from TRBV6-1 and TRBJ2-1; TRBD2 matches 7 bases. There are 15 residues in the CDR3. CDR1 MNHNS and CDR2 SASEGT come from the germline V gene. The V and J ends lost 4 bases and 3 bases, in that order; junction bases with no gene match: 6.

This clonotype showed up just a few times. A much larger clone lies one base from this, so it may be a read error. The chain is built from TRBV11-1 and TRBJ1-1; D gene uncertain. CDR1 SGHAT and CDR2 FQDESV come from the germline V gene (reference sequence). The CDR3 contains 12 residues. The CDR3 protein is CASNLVWGEAFF. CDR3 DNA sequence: TGTGCCAGCAACTTAGTGTGGGGAGAAGCTTTCTTT.

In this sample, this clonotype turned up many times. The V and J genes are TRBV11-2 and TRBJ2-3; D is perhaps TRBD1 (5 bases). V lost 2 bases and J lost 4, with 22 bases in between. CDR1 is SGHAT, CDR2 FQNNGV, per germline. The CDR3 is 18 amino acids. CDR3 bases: TGTGCCAGCAGCTTAACCTTGTCCCAGGGTTCAGTTTCAGATACGCAGTATTTT. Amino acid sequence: CASSLTLSQGSVSDTQYF.

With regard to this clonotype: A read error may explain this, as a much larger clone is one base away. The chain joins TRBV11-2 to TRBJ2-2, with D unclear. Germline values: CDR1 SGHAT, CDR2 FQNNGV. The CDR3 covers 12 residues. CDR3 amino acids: CAGSSHLGELFF. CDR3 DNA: TGTGCCGGCAGCTCTCACCTCGGGGAGCTGTTTTTT.